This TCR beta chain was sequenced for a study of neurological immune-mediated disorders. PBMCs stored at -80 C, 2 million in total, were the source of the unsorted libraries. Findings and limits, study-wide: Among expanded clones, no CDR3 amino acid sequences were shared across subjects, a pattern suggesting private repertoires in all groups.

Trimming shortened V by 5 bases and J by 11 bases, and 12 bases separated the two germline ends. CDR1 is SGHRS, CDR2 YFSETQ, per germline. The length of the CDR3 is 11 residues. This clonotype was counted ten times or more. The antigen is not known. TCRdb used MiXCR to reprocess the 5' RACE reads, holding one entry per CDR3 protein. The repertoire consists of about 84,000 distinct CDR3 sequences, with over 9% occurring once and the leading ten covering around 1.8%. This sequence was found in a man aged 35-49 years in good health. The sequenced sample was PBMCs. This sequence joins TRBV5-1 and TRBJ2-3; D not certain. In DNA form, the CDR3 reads TGCGCCAGCAGGTCCGGAATCCAGCAGTATTTT. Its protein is CASRSGIQQYF.